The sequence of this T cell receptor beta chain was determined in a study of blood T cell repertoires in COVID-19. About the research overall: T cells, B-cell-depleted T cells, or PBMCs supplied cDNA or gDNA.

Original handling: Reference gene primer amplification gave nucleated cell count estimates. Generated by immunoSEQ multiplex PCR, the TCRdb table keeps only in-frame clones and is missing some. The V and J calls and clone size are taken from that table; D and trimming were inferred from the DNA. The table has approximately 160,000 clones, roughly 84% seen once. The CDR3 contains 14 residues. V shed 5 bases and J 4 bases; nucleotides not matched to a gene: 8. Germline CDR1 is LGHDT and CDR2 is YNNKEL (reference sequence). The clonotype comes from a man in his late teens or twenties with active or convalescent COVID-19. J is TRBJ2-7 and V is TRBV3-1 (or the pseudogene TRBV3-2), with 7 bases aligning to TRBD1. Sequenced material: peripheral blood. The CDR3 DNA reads TGTGCCAGCAGCAAGGGACAGTTAATATACGAGCAGTACTTC. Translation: CASSKGQLIYEQYF.